This paragraph reports one TCR beta chain. Its antigen is not yet known. No clone much larger than this one lies a single base away; base qualities are absent. This sample stems from a study of blood T cell repertoires in COVID-19 (dated by TCRdb to the early 2020s). Looking at the study overall: Samples from collaborators originated in the United States, Italy and Spain and spanned both the acute and convalescent phases of COVID-19. Sample metadata almost always included a de-identified subject ID, COVID-19 status, age in years and sex. A freely available public database, intended as a resource for researchers studying the immune response to SARS-CoV-2, is where the repertoires were released. Where available, HLA class I and class II types were obtained from metadata supplied by the sample provider rather than from assay-based typing. The samples were drawn from two sources: the first 160 participants of the ongoing ImmuneRACE study, and 1,000 to 1,500 subjects contributed by 6 global collaborators. The material from the prospective study consisted of cDNA or gDNA derived from T cells, B-cell-depleted T cells, or PBMCs. The dataset comprised deeply sampled blood TCRbeta repertoires from subjects exposed to, actively infected with, or recovered from COVID-19.

Participants in the prospective study were enrolled through a virtual design, were aged about 18 to 100 years, and lived in approximately 24 United States geographic areas. To assign participants to cohorts, the prospective study relied on clinical history that participants themselves reported in a screening survey and a study questionnaire. Each participant in the prospective study had whole blood, serum and a nasopharyngeal or oropharyngeal swab collected by mobile phlebotomists. Prospective study participants could optionally give additional blood draws and questionnaires over an approximately two-month period. Prospective study blood samples were shipped either frozen or at room temperature before DNA extraction. TCRbeta CDR3 regions were amplified from genomic DNA using the immunoSEQ Assay, a bias-controlled multiplex PCR. Per the authors' processing: Nucleated cell counts per sample were estimated from amplification of reference gene primers within the assay. To quantify the absolute abundance of each unique TCRbeta CDR3 rearrangement, sequence reads were collapsed and filtered. For each sample, productive Simpson clonality was calculated as the square root of Simpson's diversity index across productive rearrangements. TCRdb carries this immuneACCESS record with in-frame sequences only. Its versions omit some clonotypes, under half of them owing to an unresolved V gene in the studies checked, with the rest unexplained. D and trimming were read from the DNA, whereas the V and J calls and clone size are those reported in that table. Within this sample are approximately 270,000 clones, with roughly nine tenths of them counted one time only. 0.95% to 1.5% of the sample lies in the top ten.

Here is what the overall study found, with its caveats: The amount of clinical and demographic metadata varied by source and participant and was provided uncurated.

V is clipped by 4 bases and J by 2 bases, and the sequence between their germline boundaries is 21 bases long. CDR1 and CDR2 are read off the germline V gene as SGHAT and FQNNGV. The CDR3 goes from the cysteine to the phenylalanine over 19 residues. Only the CDR3 part of the read is kept: 57 bases, read in frame from the first base. The clonotype was recovered from a human donor in a cohort exposed to, infected with or recovered from COVID-19 (not recorded which). The donor label of this sample is uncertain. Specimen: PBMCs or T cells enriched from blood (not recorded which). This chain joins TRBV11-2 to TRBJ2-6; the D region possibly corresponds to TRBD1 (6 bases align). In nucleotide form, the sequence is TGTGCCAGCAGCTGGAGAACCCGGACAGCTGCCCCTGGGGCCAACGTCCTGACTTTC. It encodes CASSWRTRTAAPGANVLTF.